Shown below are 23 T cell receptor beta chains from a single sample sequenced in a study of Ad26.COV2.S vaccination and SARS-CoV-2 variants. Assay used: immunoSEQ multiplex PCR; TCRdb lists only in-frame clones, some missing. The table records some 340,000 clones, roughly 80% of them present only once. Noted treatment: 15 to 20 received Ad26.COV2.S at low or high dose, single or two shots; several received placebo; per-sample allocation not given. Vaccine and placebo recipients were sampled on day 63 after the first injection. The source was peripheral blood, collected in a trial of Ad26.COV2.S vaccine versus placebo. These receptors all stem from a person aged 18-60 years who received the Ad26.COV2.S COVID-19 vaccine or a placebo.

For the CDR3, the DNA is TGTGCCAGCAGTCACATACAGGGCCGGGGTGAAAAACTGTTTTTT. It encodes CASSHIQGRGEKLFF. V and J are TRBV6-5 and TRBJ1-4; perhaps TRBD1 as D (6 bases). The germline V gene encodes CDR1 MNHEY and CDR2 SVGAGI. This CDR3 contains 15 residues. The ends were cut back, 5 bases at V and 7 bases at J, with 17 bases in the middle.

The CDR3 is CASRDWREQYF. CDR3 coding DNA: TGTGCCAGCAGGGATTGGAGGGAGCAGTACTTC. This chain connects TRBV28 to TRBJ2-7; D might be TRBD2 (5 bases). The V gene lost 6 bases and the J gene lost 7 bases, with 10 bases spanning the gap. Germline V lookup: CDR1 MDHEN, CDR2 SYDVKM. The CDR3 spans 11 residues.

The V call is TRBV5-1, the J call TRBJ2-7; D may be TRBD2 (5 bases). The ends were cut back, 3 bases at V and 6 bases at J, with 13 bases in the middle. The CDR3 is 13 residues long. CDR1 and CDR2 from the germline V gene are SGHRS and YFSETQ. The DNA for the CDR3 is TGCGCCAGCAGCTCGGACGGGAAGGTCGAGCAGTACTTC. This codes for CASSSDGKVEQYF.

The CDR3: CSVEAQGATAEAFF. The CDR3 DNA sequence: TGCAGCGTTGAAGCCCAGGGGGCGACGGCTGAAGCTTTCTTT. This chain links TRBV29-1 with TRBJ1-1; TRBD1 agrees at 8 bases. After removal of 1 base from V and 6 bases from J, the junction contained 7 bases not matched to a gene. This CDR3 contains 14 residues. The germline V gene encodes CDR1 SQVTM and CDR2 ANQGSEA.

The rearrangement joins TRBV13 to TRBJ1-1; perhaps TRBD1 as D (6 bases). This CDR3 spans 16 amino acids. Per germline, CDR1 PRHDT and CDR2 FYEKMQ (reference sequence). The V end lost 4 bases, the J end lost 2 bases, and 17 bases lay between the germline ends. The CDR3 coding sequence is TGTGCCAGCAGCTCCGTCAAGGGGGGGGCCAACACTGAAGCTTTCTTT. Translated: CASSSVKGGANTEAFF.

V is TRBV11-2 and J is TRBJ2-5; the D is unclear. The CDR3 runs to 14 residues. V was cut by 1 base and J by 5 bases, with 11 bases left in between. Germline loops: CDR1 SGHAT, CDR2 FQNNGV. This CDR3 reads CASSLVGNSETQYF. CDR3 sequence (DNA): TGTGCCAGCAGCTTAGTTGGGAACAGTGAGACCCAGTACTTC.

The chain recombines TRBV10-3 with TRBJ1-2; tentative D call: TRBD1 (5 bases). V was shortened by 6 bases and J by 6 bases, with 14 bases between the two germline ends. Per germline, CDR1 ENHRY and CDR2 SYGVKD. This CDR3 comprises 13 residues. CDR3 nucleotide sequence: TGTGCCATCAGGCAGGCGGGGGATGATGGCTACACCTTC. This encodes CAIRQAGDDGYTF.

J is TRBJ2-7 and V is TRBV3-1 (or the pseudogene TRBV3-2), with D uncertain. The CDR3 spans 14 residues. V was cut by 3 bases and J by 0 bases, with 9 bases left in between. Per the germline V gene, CDR1 is LGHDT and CDR2 is YNNKEL (reference sequence). This chain's CDR3 is CASSQASSSYEQYF. The CDR3 nucleotides are TGTGCCAGCAGCCAGGCGTCAAGCTCCTACGAGCAGTACTTC.

The chain uses TRBV2 and TRBJ1-1, with D unclear. The CDR3 contains 14 residues. Germline loops: CDR1 SNHLY, CDR2 FYNNEI. V shed 5 bases and J shed 0 bases, with 10 bases lying between them. The CDR3, as DNA: TGTGCCAGCAGTTATGACAACCTGAACACTGAAGCTTTCTTT. This sequence encodes CASSYDNLNTEAFF.

This clone has ten or more counts. The CDR3 here is CASSPRRTNEQYF. The DNA for the CDR3 is TGTGCCAGCAGCCCCCGAAGGACGAATGAGCAGTACTTC. The rearrangement uses TRBV11-3 and TRBJ2-7; no clear D. Germline assignment: CDR1 SGHNT and CDR2 YENEEA. The CDR3 loop spans 13 amino acids. Deletions cut 5 bases from V and 7 bases from J, with 15 bases between. Using reference TRBV11-3 and TRBJ2-7 for the parts outside the CDR3, the full variable domain is EAGVVQSPRYKIIEKKQPVAFWCNPISGHNTLYWYLQNLGQGPELLIRYENEEAVDDSQLPKDRFSAERLKGVDSTLKIQPAELGDSAVYLCASSPRRTNEQYFGPGTRLTVT.

The chain employs TRBV5-6 and TRBJ1-5; 10 positions agree with TRBD1. The germline V gene encodes CDR1 SGHDT and CDR2 YYEEEE. J lost 5 bases, V lost 4 bases, and 6 bases had no gene match. The CDR3 loop spans 15 amino acids. CDR3 amino acids: CASSRGQGYYQPQHF. CDR3 sequence (DNA): TGTGCCAGCAGCAGGGGACAGGGGTATTATCAGCCCCAGCATTTT. Looking up the rest from reference TRBV5-6 and TRBJ1-5 gives the full variable domain: DAGVTQSPTHLIKTRGQQVTLRCSPKSGHDTVSWYQQALGQGPQFIFQYYEEEERQRGNFPDRFSGHQFPNYSSELNVNALLLGDSALYLCASSRGQGYYQPQHFGDGTRLSIL.

This clone was counted between two and nine times. This rearrangement joins TRBV12-3 or TRBV12-4 to TRBJ1-1, with 9 nucleotides matching TRBD1. This CDR3 has 13 residues. Losses at the gene ends were 3 bases for V and 10 bases for J; bases not matched to a gene: 6. This CDR3 is CASSLIGQGLAFF. CDR3 DNA sequence: TGTGCCAGCAGTTTGATAGGACAGGGGTTAGCTTTCTTT.

The chain links TRBV29-1 to TRBJ1-2, with unresolved D. The CDR3 sequence is 12 residues long. V lost 4 bases and J 4 bases, leaving 10 bases between the germline ends. Germline loops: CDR1 SQVTM, CDR2 ANQGSEA. Here the CDR3 DNA reads TGCAGCGTTGCTTCGGACCCCTATGGCTACACCTTC. It yields the protein CSVASDPYGYTF.

The chain recombines TRBV30 with TRBJ1-4; a weak D match, TRBD1 (6 bases). V shed 0 bases and J shed 6 bases, with 11 bases lying between them. The CDR3 is 14 amino acids. Germline assignment: CDR1 GTSNPN and CDR2 SVGIG (reference sequence). DNA of the CDR3: TGTGCCTGGAGTGTAGGGGGGTTTGATGAAAAACTGTTTTTT. As protein: CAWSVGGFDEKLFF.

This chain joins TRBV11-3 and TRBJ1-1; 8 bases map to TRBD1. In germline, CDR1 is SGHNT, CDR2 YENEEA. This CDR3 is 16 amino acids long. J lost 1 base, V lost 3 bases, and 7 bases had no gene match. The CDR3 reads CASSFRTGRGNTEAFF. In DNA form, the CDR3 reads TGTGCCAGCAGCTTTCGGACAGGGCGGGGGAACACTGAAGCTTTCTTT.

The CDR3 region has the DNA TGTGCCAGCAGCTTAACAGTAGCGGGCCGGGGACCCGGGGAGCTGTTTTTT. Translated, it gives CASSLTVAGRGPGELFF. The V call is TRBV7-3, the J call TRBJ2-2; 7 bases fit TRBD2. CDR1 is SGHTA and CDR2 is FQGTGA in the germline V gene. The J segment lost 6 bases and the V segment lost 0 bases, leaving 10 bases of the junction unmatched. CDR3 size: 17 residues. Combining the CDR3 with reference TRBV7-3 and TRBJ2-2 gives the whole variable domain GAGVSQTPSNKVTEKGKYVELRCDPISGHTALYWYRQSLGQGPEFLIYFQGTGAADDSGLPNDRFFAVRPEGSVSTLKIQRTERGDSAVYLCASSLTVAGRGPGELFFGEGSRLTVL.

This clone is a singleton in its sample. The chain has TRBV10-1 and TRBJ1-2; D unresolved. V was cut by 4 bases and J by 5 bases, with 11 bases left in between. Germline CDR1 and CDR2: WNHNN and SYGVQD (reference sequence). CDR3 length: 13 residues. The CDR3 DNA is TGCGCCAGCAGTGCTAAACCGAGGTATGGCTACACCTTC. Encoded protein: CASSAKPRYGYTF.

The rearrangement links TRBV27 to TRBJ1-4; D uncertain. From germline, CDR1 is MNHEY and CDR2 SMNVEV (reference sequence). V dropped 5 bases and J dropped 5 bases, with 12 bases sitting between them. This CDR3 region has 14 residues. Written as DNA, the CDR3 is TGTGCCAGCAGTATCCGGGATGGGAATGAAAAACTGTTTTTT. This gives the protein CASSIRDGNEKLFF.

The chain recombines TRBV5-1 with TRBJ2-3, with TRBD2 identical over 12 bases. Trimming cost V 2 bases and J 3 bases; bases outside gene matches: 1. CDR3 length: 15 residues. In germline, CDR1 is SGHRS, CDR2 YFSETQ. CDR3 coding DNA: TGCGCCAGCAGCTTAGGGACTAGCGGGACAGATACGCAGTATTTT. Amino acids: CASSLGTSGTDTQYF.

This chain joins TRBV7-8 and TRBJ2-1; TRBD2 is a possible D gene (5 bases). The germline gives CDR1 SGHVS, CDR2 FQNEAQ. CDR3 length equals 14 residues. V was pared by 4 bases and J by 9 bases, with 16 bases between. The CDR3: CASSSPGVRGEQFF. CDR3 nucleotides: TGTGCCAGCAGCTCCCCCGGGGTCCGGGGTGAGCAGTTCTTC.

The chain is built from TRBV3-1 (or the pseudogene TRBV3-2) and TRBJ2-6, with no clear D. Germline CDR1 reads LGHDT; CDR2 reads YNNKEL (reference sequence). V dropped 4 bases and J dropped 4 bases, with 11 bases sitting between them. The CDR3 spans 15 residues. In DNA, the CDR3 is TGTGCCAGCAGCCCCACCCCTACCGGGGCCAACGTCCTGACTTTC. Translating gives CASSPTPTGANVLTF.

V gene TRBV9 combines with J gene TRBJ2-3, with 11 bases lining up with TRBD2. Germline V CDR1 and CDR2: SGDLS, YYNGEE. This CDR3 has 15 amino acids. V lost 4 bases, J lost 5 bases, and 6 bases stayed unmatched. The CDR3 nucleotides are TGTGCCAGCAGCACCGGGACTAGCGGCCTAGATACGCAGTATTTT. It specifies CASSTGTSGLDTQYF.

The rearrangement uses TRBV5-1 and TRBJ1-6; D remains unclear. The ends were cut back, 4 bases at V and 6 bases at J, with 11 bases in the middle. This CDR3 contains 14 residues. The germline V gene encodes CDR1 SGHRS and CDR2 YFSETQ. The CDR3 protein is CASSQTLSNSPLHF. CDR3 coding DNA: TGCGCCAGCAGCCAGACCCTCAGTAATTCACCCCTCCACTTT.